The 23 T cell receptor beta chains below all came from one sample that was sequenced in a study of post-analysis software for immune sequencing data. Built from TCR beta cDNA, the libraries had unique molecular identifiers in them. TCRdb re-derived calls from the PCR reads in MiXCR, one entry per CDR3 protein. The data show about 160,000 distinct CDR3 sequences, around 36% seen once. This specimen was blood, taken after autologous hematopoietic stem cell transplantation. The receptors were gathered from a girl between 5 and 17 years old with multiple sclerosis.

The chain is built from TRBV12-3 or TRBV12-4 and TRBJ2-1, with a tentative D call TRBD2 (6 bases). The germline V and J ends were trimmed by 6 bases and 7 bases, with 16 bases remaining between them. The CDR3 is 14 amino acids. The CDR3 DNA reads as TGTGCCAGCAGCCGGGCGGGATCTCGGAATGAGCAGTTCTTC. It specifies CASSRAGSRNEQFF.

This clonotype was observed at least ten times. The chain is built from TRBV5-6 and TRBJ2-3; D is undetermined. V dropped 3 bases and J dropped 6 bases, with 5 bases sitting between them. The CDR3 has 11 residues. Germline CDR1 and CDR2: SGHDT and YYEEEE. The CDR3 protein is CASSSIDTQYF. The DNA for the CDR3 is TGTGCCAGCAGCTCCATCGATACGCAGTATTTT.

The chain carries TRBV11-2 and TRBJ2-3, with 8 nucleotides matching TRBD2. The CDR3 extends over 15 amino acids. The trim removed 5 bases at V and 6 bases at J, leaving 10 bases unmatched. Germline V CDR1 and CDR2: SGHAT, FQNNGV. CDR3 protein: CASSAGSGSADTQYF. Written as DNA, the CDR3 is TGTGCCAGCAGCGCCGGCAGCGGGAGTGCGGATACGCAGTATTTT. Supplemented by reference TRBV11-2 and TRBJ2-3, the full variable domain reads EAGVAQSPRYKIIEKRQSVAFWCNPISGHATLYWYQQILGQGPKLLIQFQNNGVVDDSQLPKDRFSAERLKGVDSTLKIQPAKLEDSAVYLCASSAGSGSADTQYFGPGTRLTVL.

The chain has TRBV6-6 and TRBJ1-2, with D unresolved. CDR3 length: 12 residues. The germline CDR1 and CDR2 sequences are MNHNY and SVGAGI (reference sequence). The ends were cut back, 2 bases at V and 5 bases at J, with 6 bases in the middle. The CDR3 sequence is CASSYPEYGYTF. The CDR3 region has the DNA TGTGCCAGCAGTTACCCGGAGTATGGCTACACCTTC.

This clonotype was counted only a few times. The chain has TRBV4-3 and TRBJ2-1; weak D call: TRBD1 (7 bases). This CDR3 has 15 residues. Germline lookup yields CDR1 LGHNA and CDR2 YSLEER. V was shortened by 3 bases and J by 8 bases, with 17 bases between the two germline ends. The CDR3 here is CASSQGLPGGHEQFF. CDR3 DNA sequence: TGCGCCAGCAGCCAGGGACTTCCAGGGGGGCATGAGCAGTTCTTC.

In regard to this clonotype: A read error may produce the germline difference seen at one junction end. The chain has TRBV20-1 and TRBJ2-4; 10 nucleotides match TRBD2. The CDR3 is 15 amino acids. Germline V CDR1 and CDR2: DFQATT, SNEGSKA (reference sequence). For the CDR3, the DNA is TGCAGTGCTAGAGATCAGCGGGGGGGCCAGGGCATTCAGGACTTC. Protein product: CSARDQRGGQGIQDF.

This CDR3 reads CASSPDRASSYEQYF. CDR3 bases: TGTGCCAGCAGCCCCGACAGGGCCAGCTCCTACGAGCAGTACTTC. The V and J genes are TRBV7-2 and TRBJ2-7; 7 bases are shared with TRBD1. The CDR3 is 15 residues long. V dropped 5 bases and J dropped 0; count of bases not matched to a gene: 7. CDR1 is SGHTA, CDR2 FQGNSA, per germline.

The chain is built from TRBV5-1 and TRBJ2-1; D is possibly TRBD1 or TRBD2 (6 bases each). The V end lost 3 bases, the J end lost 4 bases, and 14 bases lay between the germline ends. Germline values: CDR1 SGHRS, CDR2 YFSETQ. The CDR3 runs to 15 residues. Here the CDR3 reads CASSSSGGGYNEQFF. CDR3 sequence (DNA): TGCGCCAGCAGCTCGAGCGGAGGGGGATACAATGAGCAGTTCTTC.

The CDR3 DNA sequence: TGTGCCAGCAGCCTTAAGGGTGCTGGGGCCAACGTCCTGACTTTC. This sequence encodes CASSLKGAGANVLTF. This sequence joins TRBV12-3 or TRBV12-4 and TRBJ2-6; D is unresolved. CDR3 length equals 15 residues. V lost 6 bases to trimming and J lost 2 bases, with 11 bases between them.

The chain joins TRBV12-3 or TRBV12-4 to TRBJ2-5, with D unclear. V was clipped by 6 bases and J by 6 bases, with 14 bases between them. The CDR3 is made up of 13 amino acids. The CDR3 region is CASRTSASQTQYF. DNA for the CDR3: TGTGCCAGCAGGACGTCGGCGTCGCAGACCCAGTACTTC.

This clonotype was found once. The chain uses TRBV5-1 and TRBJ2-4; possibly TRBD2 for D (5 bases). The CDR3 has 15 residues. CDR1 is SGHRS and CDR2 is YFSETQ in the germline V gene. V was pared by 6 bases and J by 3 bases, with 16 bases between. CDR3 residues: CASNQAEVGKNIQYF. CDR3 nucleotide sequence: TGCGCCAGCAACCAAGCGGAAGTCGGCAAAAACATTCAGTACTTC.

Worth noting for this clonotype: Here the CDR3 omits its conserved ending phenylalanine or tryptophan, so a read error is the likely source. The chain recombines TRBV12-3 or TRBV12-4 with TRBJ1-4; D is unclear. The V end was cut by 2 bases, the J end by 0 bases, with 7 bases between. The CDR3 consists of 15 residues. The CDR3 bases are TGTGCCAGCAGTTTATCCGGCGCAACTAATGAAAAACTGTTTTTA. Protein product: CASSLSGATNEKLFL.

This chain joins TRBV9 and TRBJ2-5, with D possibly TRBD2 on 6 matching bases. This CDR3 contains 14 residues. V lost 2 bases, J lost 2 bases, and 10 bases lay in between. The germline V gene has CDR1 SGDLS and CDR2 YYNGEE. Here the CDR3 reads CASSVGTSQETQYF. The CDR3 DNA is TGTGCCAGCAGCGTCGGGACTTCTCAAGAGACCCAGTACTTC.

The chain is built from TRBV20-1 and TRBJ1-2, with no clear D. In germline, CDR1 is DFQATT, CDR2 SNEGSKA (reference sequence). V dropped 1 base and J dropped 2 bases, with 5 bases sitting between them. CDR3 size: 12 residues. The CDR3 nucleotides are TGCAGTGCTAGAGGACTGAACTATGGCTACACCTTC. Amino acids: CSARGLNYGYTF.

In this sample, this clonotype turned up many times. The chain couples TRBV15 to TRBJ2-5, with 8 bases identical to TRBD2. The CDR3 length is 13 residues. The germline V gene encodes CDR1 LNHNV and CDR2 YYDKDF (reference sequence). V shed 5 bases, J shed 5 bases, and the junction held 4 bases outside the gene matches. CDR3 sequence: CATSPVAGETQYF. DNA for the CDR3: TGTGCCACCAGCCCGGTAGCGGGGGAGACCCAGTACTTC.

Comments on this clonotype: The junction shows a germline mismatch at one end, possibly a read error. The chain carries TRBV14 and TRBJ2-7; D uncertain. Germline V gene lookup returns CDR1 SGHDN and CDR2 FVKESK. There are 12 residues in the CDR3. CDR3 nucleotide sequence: TGCGTCAGCAGCCGTAGCAGGTACGAGCAGTATTTC. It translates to CVSSRSRYEQYF.

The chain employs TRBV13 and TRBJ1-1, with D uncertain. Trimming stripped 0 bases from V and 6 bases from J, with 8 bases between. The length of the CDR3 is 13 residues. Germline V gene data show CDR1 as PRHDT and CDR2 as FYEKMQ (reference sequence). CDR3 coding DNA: TGTGCCAGCAGCTTAGGGACGGTTCCTGAAGCTTTCTTT. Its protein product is CASSLGTVPEAFF.

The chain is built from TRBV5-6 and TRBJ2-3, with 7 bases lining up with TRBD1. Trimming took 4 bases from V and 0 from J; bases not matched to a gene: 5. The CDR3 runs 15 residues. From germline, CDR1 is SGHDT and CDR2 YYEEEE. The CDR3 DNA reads TGTGCCAGCAGCCCCACAGGGGTTAGCACAGATACGCAGTATTTT. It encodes CASSPTGVSTDTQYF.

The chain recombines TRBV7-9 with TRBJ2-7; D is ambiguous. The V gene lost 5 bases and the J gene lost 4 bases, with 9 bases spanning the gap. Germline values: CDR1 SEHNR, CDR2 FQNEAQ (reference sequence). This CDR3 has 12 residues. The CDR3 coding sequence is TGTGCCAGCAGCCGGAGCGAATACGAGCAGTACTTC. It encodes CASSRSEYEQYF.

CDR3: CASSQSGRAAYEQYF. CDR3 bases: TGTGCCAGCAGTCAAAGCGGGAGGGCCGCCTACGAGCAGTACTTC. This rearrangement joins TRBV12-3 or TRBV12-4 to TRBJ2-7, with 10 bases that match TRBD2. J lost 2 bases, V lost 5 bases, and 6 bases had no gene match. The CDR3 loop spans 15 amino acids.

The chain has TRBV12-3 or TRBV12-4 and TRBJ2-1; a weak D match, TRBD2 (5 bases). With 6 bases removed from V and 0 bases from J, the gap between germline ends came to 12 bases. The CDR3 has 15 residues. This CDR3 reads CASSDGLSSYNEQFF. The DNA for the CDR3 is TGTGCCAGCAGCGATGGACTGAGCTCCTACAATGAGCAGTTCTTC.

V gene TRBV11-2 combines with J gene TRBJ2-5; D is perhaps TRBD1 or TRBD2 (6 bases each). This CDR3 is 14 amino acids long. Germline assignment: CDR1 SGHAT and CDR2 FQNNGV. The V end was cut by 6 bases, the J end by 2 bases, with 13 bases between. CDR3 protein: CASRLGGQQETQYF. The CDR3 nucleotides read TGTGCCAGCAGACTGGGGGGACAACAAGAGACCCAGTACTTC. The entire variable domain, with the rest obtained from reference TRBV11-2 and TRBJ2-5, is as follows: EAGVAQSPRYKIIEKRQSVAFWCNPISGHATLYWYQQILGQGPKLLIQFQNNGVVDDSQLPKDRFSAERLKGVDSTLKIQPAKLEDSAVYLCASRLGGQQETQYFGPGTRLLVL.

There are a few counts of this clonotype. The CDR3 here is CASSLRGVLGQPQHF. The CDR3 DNA reads as TGTGCCAGCAGTTTGAGGGGGGTGTTGGGTCAGCCCCAGCATTTT. This chain joins TRBV27 and TRBJ1-5; tentatively, D is TRBD1 (6 bases). The length of the CDR3 is 15 residues. The V and J ends lost 3 bases and 6 bases respectively, with 15 bases between them. The V gene's germline CDR1 is MNHEY and CDR2 SMNVEV (reference sequence).